Sequencing of this T cell receptor beta chain was carried out in a study of blood T cell repertoires in COVID-19. About the study: Donors in the United States, Italy and Spain gave samples during acute or convalescent COVID-19. T cells, B-cell-depleted T cells, or PBMCs provided the cDNA or gDNA that served as material.

In the original processing: Amplification of reference gene primers was used by the study to estimate nucleated cell counts. Assay: immunoSEQ multiplex PCR; the TCRdb copy retains only in-frame clones and omits some. Clonal size and the V and J genes are those of that table, whereas D and trimming came from the DNA. The sample holds approximately 11,000 clones, 70% to 90% seen once. The sequence was collected from a man aged 25-40 years with active or convalescent COVID-19. The sample comprised peripheral blood.

Written as DNA, the CDR3 is TGTGCCACCCAAGGGCAGGGGCGACGAGAGCAGTACGTC. Amino acid sequence: CATQGQGRREQYV. The chain is built from TRBV7-8 and TRBJ2-7; the D gene is possibly TRBD1 (6 bases). V dropped 10 bases and J dropped 7 bases, with 20 bases sitting between them. The CDR3 is 13 residues long. Germline CDR1 SGHVS, CDR2 FQNEAQ.